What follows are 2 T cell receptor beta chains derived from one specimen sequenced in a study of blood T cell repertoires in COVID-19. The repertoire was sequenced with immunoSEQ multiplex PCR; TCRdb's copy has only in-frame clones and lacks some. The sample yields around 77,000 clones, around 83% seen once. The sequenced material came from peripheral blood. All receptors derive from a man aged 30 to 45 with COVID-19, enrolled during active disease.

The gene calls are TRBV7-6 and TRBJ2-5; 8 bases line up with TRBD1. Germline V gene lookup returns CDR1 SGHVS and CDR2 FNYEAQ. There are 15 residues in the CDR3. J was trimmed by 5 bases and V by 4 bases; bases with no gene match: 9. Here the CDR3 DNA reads TGTGCCAGCAGCTCTACTCGACAGGGGAGGGAGACCCAGTACTTC. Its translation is CASSSTRQGRETQYF.

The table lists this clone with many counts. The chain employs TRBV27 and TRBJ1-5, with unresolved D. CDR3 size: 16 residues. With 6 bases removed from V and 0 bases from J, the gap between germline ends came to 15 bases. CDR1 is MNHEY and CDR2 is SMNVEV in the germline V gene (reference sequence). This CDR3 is CASSHTQVLSNQPQHF. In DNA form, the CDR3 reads TGTGCCAGCAGCCACACGCAGGTACTTAGCAATCAGCCCCAGCATTTT.